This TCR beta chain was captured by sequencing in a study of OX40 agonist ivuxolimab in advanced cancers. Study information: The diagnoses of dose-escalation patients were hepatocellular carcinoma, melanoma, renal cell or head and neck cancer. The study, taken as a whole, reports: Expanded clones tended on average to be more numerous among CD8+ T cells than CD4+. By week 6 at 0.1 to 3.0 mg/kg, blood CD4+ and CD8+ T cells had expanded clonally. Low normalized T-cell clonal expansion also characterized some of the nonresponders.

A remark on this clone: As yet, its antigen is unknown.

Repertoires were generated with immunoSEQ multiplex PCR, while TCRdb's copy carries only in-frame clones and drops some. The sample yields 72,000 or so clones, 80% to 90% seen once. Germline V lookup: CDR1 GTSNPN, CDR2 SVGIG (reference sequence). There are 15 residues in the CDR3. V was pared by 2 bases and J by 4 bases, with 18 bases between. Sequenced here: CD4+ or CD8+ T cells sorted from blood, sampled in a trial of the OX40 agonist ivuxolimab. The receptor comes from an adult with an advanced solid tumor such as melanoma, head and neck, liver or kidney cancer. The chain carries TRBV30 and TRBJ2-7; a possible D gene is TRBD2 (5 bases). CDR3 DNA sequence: TGTGCCTGGAGTAGGGTCGGAGGAATCTTTTACGAGCAGTACTTC. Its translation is CAWSRVGGIFYEQYF.